The entry that follows covers one T cell receptor (beta chain) sequence. Its antigen is not identified. The data belong to a study of cytomegalovirus exposure and HLA in healthy donors. Overall study findings and caveats: TRBV6-2, TRBV6-3 and other indistinguishable V segments were excluded. An Asian-associated ancestry cluster reportedly showed fewer N-insertions than the roughly 700-donor mean in a later analysis.

The PCR employed 60 Vbeta primers together with 13 Jbeta primers. The data were produced by immunoSEQ multiplex PCR, yet TCRdb's version contains in-frame clones alone and is incomplete. The sample lists 130,000 or so clones, approximately 75% seen once, with approximately 1.8% in the top ten. Trimming cost V 6 bases and J 5 bases, with 13 bases left between them. In germline, CDR1 is MDHEN, CDR2 SYDVKM. This CDR3 is 13 amino acids long. This TCR derives from a man between 35 and 55 years old in good health and CMV-seronegative. Sample: PBMCs. V is TRBV28 and J is TRBJ1-1; D is ambiguous. The DNA for the CDR3 is TGTGCCAGCAGCCGAACTTGGGCGACTGAAGCTTTCTTT. Protein product: CASSRTWATEAFF.